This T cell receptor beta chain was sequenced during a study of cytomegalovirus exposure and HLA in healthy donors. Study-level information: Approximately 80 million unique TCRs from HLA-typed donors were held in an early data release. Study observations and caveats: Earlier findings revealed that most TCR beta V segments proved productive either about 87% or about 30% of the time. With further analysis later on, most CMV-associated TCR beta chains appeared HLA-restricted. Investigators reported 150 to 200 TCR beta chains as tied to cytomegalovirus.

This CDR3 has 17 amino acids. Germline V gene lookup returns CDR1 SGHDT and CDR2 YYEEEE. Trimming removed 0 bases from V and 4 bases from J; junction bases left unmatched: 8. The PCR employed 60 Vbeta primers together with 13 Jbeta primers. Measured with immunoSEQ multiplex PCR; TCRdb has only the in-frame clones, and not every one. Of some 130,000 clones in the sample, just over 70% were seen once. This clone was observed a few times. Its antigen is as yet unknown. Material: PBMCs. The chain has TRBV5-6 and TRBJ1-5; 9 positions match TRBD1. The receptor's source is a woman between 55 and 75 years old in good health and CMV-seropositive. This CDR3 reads CASSLVSGQGRNQPQHF. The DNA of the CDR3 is TGTGCCAGCAGCTTGGTCTCCGGACAGGGGCGGAATCAGCCCCAGCATTTT.